These 29 T cell receptor beta chains originate from one sample sequenced in a study of T cell repertoires in cytomegalovirus infection (dated by TCRdb to between 2017 and 2020). These receptors have no known antigen. Sequencing was performed on an Illumina HiSeq 1500. Using fastp at Q25 and MiXCR, TCRdb reprocessed the public reads and kept productive beta chains. All rows with the same CDR3 protein become a single entry with the most common DNA and genes. The sample yields 100,000 to 120,000 distinct CDR3 sequences; about 30% were counted once. The ten top clones hold roughly 40% of the sample. Per the publication, the treatment or condition label means: in vitro stimulation with specific CMV peptide epitopes to enrich CMV-specific T cells. The sample consisted of CD8+ T cells from cultured PBMCs, taken from culture after CMV antigen stimulation. The receptor source for this set is a human donor in good health (CMV status not recorded). Some clones in this sample may be carry-over from other donors' samples.

This clonotype appeared a few times. This sequence joins TRBV4-2 and TRBJ2-6, with D maybe TRBD1 (5 bases). Trimming took 3 bases from V and 1 from J, leaving 13 bases between them. The CDR3 spans 17 residues. Looked up from germline, CDR1 is LGHNA and CDR2 is YNFKEQ. The CDR3 here is CASSQNWGRSGANVLTF. DNA of the CDR3: TGTGCCAGCAGCCAGAATTGGGGCAGGTCTGGGGCCAACGTCCTGACTTTC.

This clonotype was counted a few times. The gene calls are TRBV7-6 and TRBJ1-6; 7 nucleotides align to TRBD1. The CDR3 has 15 amino acids. Per the germline V gene, CDR1 is SGHVS and CDR2 is FNYEAQ. The J segment lost 9 bases and the V segment lost 1 base, leaving 6 bases of the junction unmatched. CDR3 residues: CASSLETGLGSPLHF. The CDR3 DNA follows: TGTGCCAGCAGCTTAGAGACAGGGCTTGGTTCACCCCTCCACTTT.

This clonotype occurred many times. The chain has TRBV7-9 and TRBJ2-4, with D perhaps TRBD2 (6 bases). V was trimmed by 1 base and J by 7 bases, leaving 11 bases between them. CDR3 size: 14 residues. Germline V CDR1 and CDR2: SEHNR, FQNEAQ (reference sequence). CDR3 loop: CASSLVGGGNIQYF. DNA of the CDR3: TGTGCCAGCAGCTTAGTGGGCGGAGGGAACATTCAGTACTTC. The full variable domain, in which reference TRBV7-9 and TRBJ2-4 provide the parts outside the CDR3, is DTGVSQNPRHKITKRGQNVTFRCDPISEHNRLYWYRQTLGQGPEFLTYFQNEAQLEKSRLLSDRFSAERPKGSFSTLEIQRTEQGDSAMYLCASSLVGGGNIQYFGAGTRLSVL.

The V gene is TRBV27, the J gene TRBJ1-5; 9 positions agree with TRBD1. The CDR3 runs to 15 residues. V was pared by 5 bases and J by 9 bases, with 11 bases of the junction left unmatched. CDR1 is MNHEY, CDR2 SMNVEV, per germline (reference sequence). CDR3 sequence: CASSQGTGPYVPQHF. CDR3 coding DNA: TGTGCCAGCAGTCAAGGGACAGGGCCTTATGTGCCCCAGCATTTT.

Ten or more counts support this clonotype. In nucleotides, the CDR3 is TGTGCCAGCAGTGAAGTAGCGGGGGGCTCCTACAATGAGCAGTTCTTC. Translating gives CASSEVAGGSYNEQFF. V and J are TRBV2 and TRBJ2-1; TRBD2 aligns across 10 bases. Germline lookup yields CDR1 SNHLY and CDR2 FYNNEI. The junction had 0 bases not matched to a gene; V was cut back by 1 base and J by 0 bases. The CDR3 spans 16 residues.

This clonotype showed up just a few times. The chain combines TRBV7-2 with TRBJ2-7; 12 bases align to TRBD2. CDR3 length equals 17 residues. The V gene's germline CDR1 is SGHTA and CDR2 FQGNSA. V shed 0 bases and J 0 bases; nucleotides not matched to a gene: 3. CDR3 bases: TGTGCCAGCAGCTTAGCGGCTAGCGGGGGGGTCTCCTACGAGCAGTACTTC. Its protein product is CASSLAASGGVSYEQYF.

This chain joins TRBV7-9 and TRBJ2-7; possible D gene TRBD2, 6 bases. Deletions cut 4 bases from V and 4 bases from J, with 14 bases between. Germline-derived CDR1 and CDR2 are SEHNR and FQNEAQ (reference sequence). CDR3 length: 14 residues. The CDR3 loop reads CASSSGSQTYEQYF. The CDR3 nucleotides are TGTGCCAGCAGCTCCGGGAGTCAGACTTACGAGCAGTACTTC. The full variable domain, its missing parts supplied by reference TRBV7-9 and TRBJ2-7, is DTGVSQNPRHKITKRGQNVTFRCDPISEHNRLYWYRQTLGQGPEFLTYFQNEAQLEKSRLLSDRFSAERPKGSFSTLEIQRTEQGDSAMYLCASSSGSQTYEQYFGPGTRLTVT.

The sample holds one count of this clonotype. V and J are TRBV28 and TRBJ1-5, with 10 positions matching TRBD1. The CDR3 loop spans 15 amino acids. Germline loops: CDR1 MDHEN, CDR2 SYDVKM. Trimming removed 6 bases from V and 7 bases from J; junction bases left unmatched: 9. CDR3 sequence (DNA): TGTGCCAGCAGCCCAACGACAGGGGGCGGGCAGCCCCAGCATTTT. It encodes CASSPTTGGGQPQHF.

Many counts were recorded for this clonotype. This chain connects TRBV10-3 to TRBJ1-5; TRBD1 aligns across 7 bases. Germline-derived CDR1 and CDR2 are ENHRY and SYGVKD. The CDR3 runs 13 residues. V lost 4 bases, J lost 5 bases, and 2 bases stayed unmatched. The CDR3 sequence is CAISVTGDQPQHF. CDR3 coding DNA: TGTGCCATCAGTGTTACAGGGGATCAGCCCCAGCATTTT.

In this sample, this clonotype turned up a few times. The rearrangement joins TRBV27 to TRBJ2-5, with D perhaps matching TRBD1 (5 bases). Deletions cut 2 bases from V and 4 bases from J, with 14 bases between. This CDR3 region has 15 residues. Germline-derived CDR1 and CDR2 are MNHEY and SMNVEV (reference sequence). The CDR3 DNA sequence: TGTGCCAGCAGTTTAGAAGGGGTCTTTCCAGAGACCCAGTACTTC. Its protein is CASSLEGVFPETQYF.

This clonotype was seen repeatedly, ten times or more. The J gene is TRBJ1-5, the V gene TRBV7-9; no clear D gene. The V gene lost 1 base and the J gene lost 7 bases, with 11 bases spanning the gap. This CDR3 is built from 14 residues. The germline gives CDR1 SEHNR, CDR2 FQNEAQ (reference sequence). DNA for the CDR3: TGTGCCAGCAGCTTAGACTACACAAACCAGCCCCAGCATTTT. This translates into CASSLDYTNQPQHF. Filled out from reference TRBV7-9 and TRBJ1-5, the complete variable domain reads DTGVSQNPRHKITKRGQNVTFRCDPISEHNRLYWYRQTLGQGPEFLTYFQNEAQLEKSRLLSDRFSAERPKGSFSTLEIQRTEQGDSAMYLCASSLDYTNQPQHFGDGTRLSIL.

This chain joins TRBV28 and TRBJ2-2, with 8 bases identical to TRBD1. The CDR3 totals 13 residues. V lost 5 bases and J lost 7; bases outside the gene matches: 3. Germline V CDR1 and CDR2: MDHEN, SYDVKM. The chain's CDR3 is CASSRTGSGELFF. The CDR3 nucleotides are TGTGCCAGCAGTAGGACAGGGAGCGGGGAGCTGTTTTTT.

This clonotype has at least ten counts. V is TRBV12-3 or TRBV12-4 and J is TRBJ1-2; 9 bases match TRBD1. This CDR3 is 13 amino acids long. The V gene end was trimmed by 5 bases and the J gene end by 8 bases; junction bases not matched to a gene: 6. The CDR3 nucleotides are TGTGCCAGCAGTCACACAGGGGGCAGCGGCTACACCTTC. Amino acid sequence: CASSHTGGSGYTF.

Points on this clonotype: Relative to the germline gene, one junction end is altered; a read error may explain this. The rearrangement links TRBV4-1 to TRBJ2-1, with 11 bases matching TRBD2. The CDR3 extends over 18 amino acids. The germline V gene has CDR1 MGHRA and CDR2 YSYEKL. The CDR3 protein is CASTQLAGETSKDNEQFF. As DNA, the CDR3 is TGCGCCAGCACCCAACTAGCGGGGGAGACGAGTAAGGACAATGAGCAGTTCTTC.

V usage is TRBV15 and J usage is TRBJ1-1, with 10 bases identical to TRBD1. Germline V gene sequence: CDR1 LNHNV, CDR2 YYDKDF (reference sequence). CDR3 length: 15 amino acids. V lost 0 bases, J lost 4 bases, and 2 bases stayed unmatched. Written as DNA, the CDR3 is TGTGCCACCAGCAGAGATAGGACAGGGGGCACTGAAGCTTTCTTT. Translating gives CATSRDRTGGTEAFF.

The chain uses TRBV5-1 and TRBJ1-6; 12 nucleotides line up with TRBD1. The CDR3 totals 20 residues. Trimming removed 2 bases from V and 1 base from J; junction bases left unmatched: 10. Germline CDR1 and CDR2: SGHRS and YFSETQ. The CDR3 reads CASSLNAGTGGRSYNSPLHF. In DNA, the CDR3 is TGCGCCAGCAGCTTAAACGCCGGGACAGGGGGCAGGTCCTATAATTCACCCCTCCACTTT.

This clonotype was seen only a few times. In DNA form, the CDR3 reads TGTGCCAGTAGTATGTGGGACAGTACCGGGGAGCTGTTTTTT. Its protein is CASSMWDSTGELFF. This chain uses TRBV19 with TRBJ2-2; TRBD1 matches at 7 bases. After removal of 3 bases from V and 5 bases from J, the junction contained 3 bases not matched to a gene. The CDR3 loop spans 14 amino acids. The germline V gene has CDR1 LNHDA and CDR2 SQIVND (reference sequence). The full variable domain, its missing parts supplied by reference TRBV19 and TRBJ2-2, is DGGITQSPKYLFRKEGQNVTLSCEQNLNHDAMYWYRQDPGQGLRLIYYSQIVNDFQKGDIAEGYSVSREKKESFPLTVTSAQKNPTAFYLCASSMWDSTGELFFGEGSRLTVL.

V and J are TRBV4-1 and TRBJ2-4; D is unclear. This CDR3 has 14 residues. Germline CDR1 reads MGHRA; CDR2 reads YSYEKL. V was trimmed by 0 bases and J by 1 base, leaving 4 bases between them. Here the CDR3 reads CASSQEGAKNIQYF. DNA for the CDR3: TGCGCCAGCAGCCAAGAGGGGGCCAAAAACATTCAGTACTTC.

This clonotype was found many times. CDR3 coding DNA: TGTGCCAGTAGTCAGCAGGATAACATTCAGTACTTC. Translated: CASSQQDNIQYF. The rearrangement joins TRBV19 to TRBJ2-4, with D uncertain. The CDR3 is made up of 12 amino acids. The germline V and J ends were trimmed by 5 bases and 7 bases, with 9 bases remaining between them. Germline V gives CDR1 LNHDA, CDR2 SQIVND (reference sequence).

This clonotype turned up a few times. The chain carries TRBV6-2 or TRBV6-3 and TRBJ2-3; D may be TRBD1 (6 bases). CDR1 is MNHEY, CDR2 SVGEGT, per germline. The V and J ends lost 5 bases and 4 bases respectively, with 10 bases between them. This CDR3 spans 13 amino acids. The CDR3 protein is CASSHGGADTQYF. The CDR3 DNA sequence: TGTGCCAGCAGTCATGGGGGCGCAGATACGCAGTATTTT.

This clonotype came up a few times. The V and J genes are TRBV2 and TRBJ2-3; 12 bases agree with TRBD1. Germline V CDR1 and CDR2: SNHLY, FYNNEI. The CDR3 has 15 residues. J lost 7 bases, V lost 7 bases, and 9 bases had no gene match. CDR3 sequence: CASTNRDRGLNTQYF. In DNA, the CDR3 is TGTGCCAGCACCAACCGGGACAGGGGGCTGAATACGCAGTATTTT.

This clonotype was seen repeatedly, ten times or more. The chain employs TRBV4-1 and TRBJ2-7; 8 nucleotides line up with TRBD1. CDR1 is MGHRA and CDR2 is YSYEKL in the germline V gene. The CDR3 extends over 14 amino acids. V was clipped by 4 bases and J by 7 bases; unmatched bases: 9. The CDR3, as DNA: TGCGCCAGCAGCCGCGACAGGGGATATGGGGAGCAGTACTTC. This gives the protein CASSRDRGYGEQYF.

The sample holds a few counts of this clonotype. V is TRBV6-2 or TRBV6-3 and J is TRBJ2-3; tentative D call: TRBD1 (5 bases). The CDR3 totals 16 residues. CDR1 and CDR2 from the germline V gene are MNHEY and SVGEGT. V lost 2 bases, J lost 9 bases, and 21 bases lay in between. The CDR3 is CASSYTLPQDTRTQYF. The CDR3 bases are TGTGCCAGCAGTTACACCCTACCTCAGGACACTCGAACGCAGTATTTT.

V and J are TRBV11-2 and TRBJ2-2, with D tentatively TRBD2 (7 bases). The CDR3 runs 18 residues. Germline values: CDR1 SGHAT, CDR2 FQNNGV. V lost 2 bases and J lost 0, with 16 bases in between. CDR3 loop: CASSLTWIGGPNTGELFF. The CDR3 coding sequence is TGTGCCAGCAGCTTAACGTGGATCGGGGGGCCGAACACCGGGGAGCTGTTTTTT.

This sequence joins TRBV4-1 and TRBJ2-5; D unclear. V was cut by 1 base and J by 5 bases, with 14 bases left in between. The CDR3 extends over 15 amino acids. CDR1 is MGHRA, CDR2 YSYEKL, per germline. CDR3 coding DNA: TGCGCCAGCAGCCAAGGAGGCAGCGAGAAGGAGACCCAGTACTTC. Its protein is CASSQGGSEKETQYF.

V and J are TRBV6-2 or TRBV6-3 and TRBJ1-1; 9 bases align to TRBD1. CDR3 size: 15 residues. Germline assignment: CDR1 MNHEY and CDR2 SVGEGT. V lost 7 bases and J lost 6; bases outside the gene matches: 12. CDR3 DNA: TGTGCCAGCAAGATTACCCCCGGGACAGGGTCTGAAGCTTTCTTT. The encoded protein is CASKITPGTGSEAFF.

The chain combines TRBV10-3 with TRBJ1-1; D might be TRBD1 (5 bases). Trimming left V 10 bases short and J 6 bases short, with 21 bases between. This CDR3 comprises 14 residues. CDR1 and CDR2 from the germline V gene are ENHRY and SYGVKD. This CDR3 reads CATDPDGGYSEAFF. CDR3 DNA: TGTGCCACCGATCCGGATGGGGGGTACTCTGAAGCTTTCTTT.

The rearrangement uses TRBV7-9 and TRBJ2-7, with D possibly TRBD1 on 6 matching bases. CDR3 length: 14 amino acids. CDR1 is SEHNR and CDR2 is FQNEAQ in the germline V gene (reference sequence). Trimming pared 3 bases from V and 5 bases from J, leaving 14 bases between. The CDR3: CASSFSGRGHEQYF. The CDR3 nucleotides are TGTGCCAGCAGCTTTAGTGGCAGGGGCCACGAGCAGTACTTC.

The rearrangement joins TRBV2 to TRBJ2-3; 12 bases are a match to TRBD1. The CDR3 contains 16 residues. V lost 6 bases to trimming and J lost 4 bases; unmatched junction nucleotides: 8. Germline V gives CDR1 SNHLY, CDR2 FYNNEI. The CDR3 here is CASRKTGTGGADTQYF. The DNA for the CDR3 is TGTGCCAGCAGAAAAACCGGGACAGGGGGCGCAGATACGCAGTATTTT.